This TCR beta chain was documented in a study of T cells and Merkel cell carcinoma outcomes. Overall study findings and caveats: In Merkel cell carcinoma, repertoire and T-cell density reportedly predicted outcomes.

Profiling relied on immunoSEQ multiplex PCR, and the TCRdb table lists in-frame clones only, not all of them. The table has 5,000 to 8,000 clones, 90% seen once. Comments on this clone: Its antigen is unknown.

This TCR came from a human donor with Merkel cell carcinoma. Specimen: tumor tissue from Merkel cell carcinoma.

CDR3 in amino acids: CSVRTPARETQYF. CDR3 coding DNA: TGCAGCGTCAGGACACCCGCACGGGAGACCCAGTACTTC. V usage is TRBV29-1 and J usage is TRBJ2-5; TRBD1 is a possible D gene (5 bases). V was pared by 6 bases and J by 5 bases, with 16 bases between. The germline V gene has CDR1 SQVTM and CDR2 ANQGSEA. The CDR3 totals 13 residues.